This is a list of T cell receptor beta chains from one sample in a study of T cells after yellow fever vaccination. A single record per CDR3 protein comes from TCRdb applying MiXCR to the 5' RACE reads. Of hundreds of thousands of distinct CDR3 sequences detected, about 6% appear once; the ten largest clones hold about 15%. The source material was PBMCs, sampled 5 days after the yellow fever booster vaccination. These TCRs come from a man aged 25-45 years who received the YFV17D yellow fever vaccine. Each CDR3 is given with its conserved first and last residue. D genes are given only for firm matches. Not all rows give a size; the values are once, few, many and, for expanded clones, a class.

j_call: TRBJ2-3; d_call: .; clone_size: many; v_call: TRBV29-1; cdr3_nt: TGCAGCGTTATTCTCCAGGAGACGCAGTATTTT; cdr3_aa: CSVILQETQYF
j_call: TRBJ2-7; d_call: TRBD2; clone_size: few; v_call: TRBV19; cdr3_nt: TGTGCCAGTAGTATTAAAGCGGGGGGCTGGAGACGCGAGCAGTACTTC; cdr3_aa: CASSIKAGGWRREQYF
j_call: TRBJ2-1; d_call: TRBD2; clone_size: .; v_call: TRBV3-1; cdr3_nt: TGTGCCACCTCGGGACTAGCCCTTAATGAGCAGTTCTTC; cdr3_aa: CATSGLALNEQFF
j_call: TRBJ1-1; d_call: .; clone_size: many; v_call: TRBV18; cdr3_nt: TGTGCCAGCTCACCTCCCCCGGGCTCCGAAGCTTTCTTT; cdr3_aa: CASSPPPGSEAFF
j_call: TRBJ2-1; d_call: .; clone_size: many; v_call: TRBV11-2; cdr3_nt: TGTGCCAGCAGCTTAGTAGTGAGGGTATTCGGTAACAATGAGCAGTTCTTC; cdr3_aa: CASSLVVRVFGNNEQFF
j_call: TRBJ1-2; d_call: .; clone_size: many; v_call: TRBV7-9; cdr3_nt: TGTGCCAGCAGCCCAGGGGAATATGGCTACACCTTC; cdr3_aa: CASSPGEYGYTF
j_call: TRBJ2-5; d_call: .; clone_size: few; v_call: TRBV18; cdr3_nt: TGTGCCAGCTCACCATTTCCTCTGGGAACGGTGGAAGAGACCCAGTACTTC; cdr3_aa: CASSPFPLGTVEETQYF
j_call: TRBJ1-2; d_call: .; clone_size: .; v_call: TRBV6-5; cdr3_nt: TGTGCCAGCAGTTACCGTGGGAGCAACTATGGCTACACCTTC; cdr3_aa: CASSYRGSNYGYTF
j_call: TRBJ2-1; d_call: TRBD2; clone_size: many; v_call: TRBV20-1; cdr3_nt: TGCAGTGCTAGAGATGGGCAGGGGACTAGCCGCAATGAGCAGTTCTTC; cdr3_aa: CSARDGQGTSRNEQFF
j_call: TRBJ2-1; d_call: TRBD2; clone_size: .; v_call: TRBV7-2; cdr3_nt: TGTGCCAGCAGCTTAATGACTCGGACTAGCGGGCGGAATGAGCAGTTCTTC; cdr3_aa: CASSLMTRTSGRNEQFF
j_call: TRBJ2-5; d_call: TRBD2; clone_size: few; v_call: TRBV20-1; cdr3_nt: TGCAGTGCTAGAGTAGCGGGAGGGCCTTATCAAGAGACCCAGTACTTC; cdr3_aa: CSARVAGGPYQETQYF
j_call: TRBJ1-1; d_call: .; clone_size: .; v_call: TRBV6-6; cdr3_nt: TGTGCCAGCAGCTTCACGCGACAGGAAGCTTTCTTT; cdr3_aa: CASSFTRQEAFF
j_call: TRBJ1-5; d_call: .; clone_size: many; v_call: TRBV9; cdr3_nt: TGTGCCAGCAGCGTAGGGGGCCGGGACGGTCAGCCCCAGCATTTT; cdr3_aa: CASSVGGRDGQPQHF
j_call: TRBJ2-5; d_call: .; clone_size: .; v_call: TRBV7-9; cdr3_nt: TGTGCCAGCAGCCCGCCCGGGGGAGCGGCCCAAGAGACCCAGTACTTC; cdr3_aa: CASSPPGGAAQETQYF
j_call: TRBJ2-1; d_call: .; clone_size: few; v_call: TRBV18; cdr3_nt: TGTGCCAGCTCACCAAGTAGCGGAGCTAGCTCCTACAATGAGCAGTTCTTC; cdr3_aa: CASSPSSGASSYNEQFF
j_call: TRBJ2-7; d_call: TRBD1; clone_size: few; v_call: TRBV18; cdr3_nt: TGTGCCAGCTCACCACCGTCCCACAGGGGGCAGGAGCAGTACTTC; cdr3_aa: CASSPPSHRGQEQYF
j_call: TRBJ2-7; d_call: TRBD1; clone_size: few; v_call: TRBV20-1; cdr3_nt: TGCAGTGCTCGATGGGACAGCCCCTACGAGCAGTACTTC; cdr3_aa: CSARWDSPYEQYF
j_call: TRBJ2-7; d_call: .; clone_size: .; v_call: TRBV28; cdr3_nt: TGTGCCAGCAGTTTTGGGACACCCAAGGTCGAGTACTTC; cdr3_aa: CASSFGTPKVEYF
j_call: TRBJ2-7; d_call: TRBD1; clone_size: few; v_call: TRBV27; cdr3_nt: TGTGCCAGCAGTCCTGACCGGGACAGAGCCTACGAGCAGTACTTC; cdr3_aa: CASSPDRDRAYEQYF
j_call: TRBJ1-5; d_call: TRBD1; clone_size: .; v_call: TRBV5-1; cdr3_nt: TGCGCCAGCAGCACATCAGGGGGCCAGCCCCAGCATTTT; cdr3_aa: CASSTSGGQPQHF
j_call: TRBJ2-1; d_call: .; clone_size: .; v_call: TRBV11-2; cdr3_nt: TGTGCCAGCACCCTAGGGGGATCTCTCAATGAGCAGTTCTTC; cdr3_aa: CASTLGGSLNEQFF
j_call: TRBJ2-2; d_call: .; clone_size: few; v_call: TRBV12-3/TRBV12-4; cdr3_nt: TGTGCCAGCAGTCCCCCCGACAGTTCCGGGGAGCTGTTTTTT; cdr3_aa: CASSPPDSSGELFF
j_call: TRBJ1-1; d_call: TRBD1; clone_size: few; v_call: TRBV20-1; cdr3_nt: TGCAGTGCTCGGACAGGGCCCACTGAAGCTTTCTTT; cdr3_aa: CSARTGPTEAFF
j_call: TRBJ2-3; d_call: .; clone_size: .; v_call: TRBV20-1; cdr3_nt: TGCAGTGTTATGGAGGAGCCTCCTACGCAGTATTTT; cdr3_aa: CSVMEEPPTQYF
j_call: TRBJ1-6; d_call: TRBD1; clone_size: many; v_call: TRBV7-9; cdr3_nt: TGTGCCAGCAGCTTAGCCCAGACAGGGAATAATTCACCCCTCCACTTT; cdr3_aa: CASSLAQTGNNSPLHF
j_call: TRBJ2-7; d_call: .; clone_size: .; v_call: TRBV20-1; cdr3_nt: TGCAGTGCGGTCCTTCGGGGCAGCGAATACGAGCAGTACTTC; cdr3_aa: CSAVLRGSEYEQYF
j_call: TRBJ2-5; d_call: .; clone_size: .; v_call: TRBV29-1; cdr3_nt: TGCAGCGTTGTACCAGGGTACCAAGAGACCCAGTACTTC; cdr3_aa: CSVVPGYQETQYF
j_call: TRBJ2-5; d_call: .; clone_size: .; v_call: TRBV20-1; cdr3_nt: TGCTGTGCTAGACCCCTCGGCCCTACCTGGTACCAAGAGACCCAGTACTTC; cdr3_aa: CCARPLGPTWYQETQYF
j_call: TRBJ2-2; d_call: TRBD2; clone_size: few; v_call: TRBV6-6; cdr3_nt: TGTGCCAGCAAAACTAGCGGGCCCGGGGAGCTGTTTTTT; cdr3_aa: CASKTSGPGELFF
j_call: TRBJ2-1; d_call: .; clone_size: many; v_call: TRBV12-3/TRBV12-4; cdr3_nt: TGTGCCAGCCATCGGCCAACACAGAGCTCCTACAATGAGCAGTTCTTC; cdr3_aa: CASHRPTQSSYNEQFF
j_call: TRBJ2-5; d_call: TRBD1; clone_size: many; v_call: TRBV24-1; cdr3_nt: TGTGCCACCAGTGAGGGACAGGACCCGCGGGGGACCCAGTACTTC; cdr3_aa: CATSEGQDPRGTQYF
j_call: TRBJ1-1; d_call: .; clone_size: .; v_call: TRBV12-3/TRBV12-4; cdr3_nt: TGTGCCAGCAGTCTTGGGGGACACATAAAAGCTTTCTTT; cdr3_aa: CASSLGGHIKAFF
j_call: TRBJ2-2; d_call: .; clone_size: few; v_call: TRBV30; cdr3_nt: TGTGCCGCGCGTGGGCACGGGGAAGCGGCGAACACCGGGGAGCTGTTTTTT; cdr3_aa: CAARGHGEAANTGELFF
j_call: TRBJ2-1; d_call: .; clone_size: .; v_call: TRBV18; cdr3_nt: TGTGCCAGCTCACCACCGTTGGGGTCCGGCTCCTACAATGAGCAGTTCTTC; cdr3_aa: CASSPPLGSGSYNEQFF
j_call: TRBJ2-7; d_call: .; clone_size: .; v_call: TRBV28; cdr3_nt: TGTGCCAGCGATGGGGGGGCGGGGCCGAGCTTCTACGAGCAGTACTTC; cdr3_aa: CASDGGAGPSFYEQYF
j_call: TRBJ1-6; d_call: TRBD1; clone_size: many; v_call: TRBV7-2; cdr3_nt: TGTGCCAGCAGCTTAGAAGGGGGCGCGGTTTCACCCCTCCACTTT; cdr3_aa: CASSLEGGAVSPLHF
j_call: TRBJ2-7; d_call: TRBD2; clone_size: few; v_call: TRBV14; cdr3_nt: TGTGCCAGCAACTGGGAGGGCCCGTCCTACGAGCAGTACTTC; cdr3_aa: CASNWEGPSYEQYF
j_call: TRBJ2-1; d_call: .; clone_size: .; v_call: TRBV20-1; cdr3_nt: TGCAGTGCTAGAGATACGAGGGCTTACAATGAGCAGTTCTTC; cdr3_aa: CSARDTRAYNEQFF
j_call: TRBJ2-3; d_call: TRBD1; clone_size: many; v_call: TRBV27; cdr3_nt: TGTGCCAGCAGCAAGACAGGGATCGGGGCAGATACGCAGTATTTT; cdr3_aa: CASSKTGIGADTQYF
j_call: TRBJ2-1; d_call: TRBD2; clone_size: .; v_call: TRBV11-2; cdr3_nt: TGTGCCAGCAGCCCCCCTGGGACTAGTTCGGTTGAGCAGTTCTTC; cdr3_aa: CASSPPGTSSVEQFF
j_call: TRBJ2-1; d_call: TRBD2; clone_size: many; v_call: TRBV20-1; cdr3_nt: TGCAGTGCTGGAATGACAGGACTAGCGGATTCCTACAATGAGCAGTTCTTC; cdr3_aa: CSAGMTGLADSYNEQFF
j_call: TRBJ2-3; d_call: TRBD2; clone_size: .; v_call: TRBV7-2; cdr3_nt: TGTGCCAGCAGCTTATTAGCGGGAAGCCCCACAGATACGCTGTATTTT; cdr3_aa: CASSLLAGSPTDTLYF
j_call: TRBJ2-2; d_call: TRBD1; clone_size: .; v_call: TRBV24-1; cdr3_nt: TGTGCCACCAGTGATTTTAGAGGACAGGGGAACACCGGGGAGCTGTTTTTT; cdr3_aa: CATSDFRGQGNTGELFF
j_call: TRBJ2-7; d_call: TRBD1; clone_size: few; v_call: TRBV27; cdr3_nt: TGTGCCAGCAGTTTATCCGGGACAGGGGGCCCCTACGAGCAGTACTTC; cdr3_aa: CASSLSGTGGPYEQYF
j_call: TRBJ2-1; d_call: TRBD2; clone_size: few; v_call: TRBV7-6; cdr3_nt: TGTGCCAGCAGTAATGGGGGTAGCGGGACGAATGAGCAGTTCTTC; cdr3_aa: CASSNGGSGTNEQFF
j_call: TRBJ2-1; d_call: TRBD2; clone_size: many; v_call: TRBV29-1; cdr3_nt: TGCAGCGTTGAAACGGGCCTAGCGGGAGGGTACAATGAGCAGTTCTTC; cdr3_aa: CSVETGLAGGYNEQFF
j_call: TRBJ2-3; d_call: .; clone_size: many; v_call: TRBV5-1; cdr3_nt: TGCGCCAGCAGCTTGGACGGGAAATCCTCAGATACGCAGTATTTT; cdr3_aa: CASSLDGKSSDTQYF
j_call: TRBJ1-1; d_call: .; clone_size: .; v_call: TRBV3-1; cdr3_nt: TGTGCCAGCAGCCCTGACCCCGGGGGCACTGAAGCTTTCTTT; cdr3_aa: CASSPDPGGTEAFF
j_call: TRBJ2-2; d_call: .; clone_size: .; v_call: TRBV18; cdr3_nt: TGTGCCAGCTCACCACTGGGTAGCGCGAACACCGGGGAGCTGTTTTTT; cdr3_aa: CASSPLGSANTGELFF
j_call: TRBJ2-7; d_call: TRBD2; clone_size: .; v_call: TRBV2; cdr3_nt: TGTGCCAACCGACTAGCGGAAGTCTACGAGCAGTACTTC; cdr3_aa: CANRLAEVYEQYF
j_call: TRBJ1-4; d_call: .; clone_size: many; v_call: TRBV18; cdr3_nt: TGTGCCAGCTCACCTCGGGGGAGTAATGAAAAACTGTTTTTT; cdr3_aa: CASSPRGSNEKLFF
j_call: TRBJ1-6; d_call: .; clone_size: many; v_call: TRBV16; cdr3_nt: TGTGCCAGCAGCCGAGATGTGGCGTCCTATAATTCACCCCTCCACTTT; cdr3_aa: CASSRDVASYNSPLHF
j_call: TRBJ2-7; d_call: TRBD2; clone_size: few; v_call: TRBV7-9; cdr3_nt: TGTGCCAGCAGCTTAGCTAGCGGGACTAGCTCCTACGAGCAGTACTTC; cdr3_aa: CASSLASGTSSYEQYF
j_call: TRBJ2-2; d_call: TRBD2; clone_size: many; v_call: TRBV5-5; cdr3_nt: TGTGCCAGCAGGTCCACTAGCGGGAGTCCCGGGGAGCTGTTTTTT; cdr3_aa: CASRSTSGSPGELFF
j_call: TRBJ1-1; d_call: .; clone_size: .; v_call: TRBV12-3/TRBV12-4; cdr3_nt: TGTGCCAGCAGTTTTCGGGGGGAGAACTCTGAAGCTTTCTTT; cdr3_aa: CASSFRGENSEAFF
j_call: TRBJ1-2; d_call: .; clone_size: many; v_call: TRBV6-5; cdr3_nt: TGTGCCAGCAGTCGACTCTGGACCGACCCATTTGGCTACACCTTC; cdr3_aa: CASSRLWTDPFGYTF
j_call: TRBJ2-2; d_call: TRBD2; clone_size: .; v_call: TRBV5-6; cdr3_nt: TGTGCCAGCAGCTTGGGGCTAGCGGGAGTGTGGACCGGGGAGCTGTTTTTT; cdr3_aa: CASSLGLAGVWTGELFF
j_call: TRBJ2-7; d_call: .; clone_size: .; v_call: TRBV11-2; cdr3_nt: TGTGCCAGCACCAAAATCGGGGCGGAGCAGTACTTC; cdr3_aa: CASTKIGAEQYF
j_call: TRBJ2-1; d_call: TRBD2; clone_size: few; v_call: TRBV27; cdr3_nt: TGTGCCAGCAGTTTTGTAGCGGGAGTAGGAGATGAGCAGTTCTTC; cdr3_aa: CASSFVAGVGDEQFF